This T cell receptor beta chain was sequenced during a study of long-term antiretroviral therapy in people with HIV. At least two post-ART and at least one pre-ART PBMC sample were available for each donor. The United States was where all participants with HIV were treated. With survey level as its setting, the immunoSEQ assay was v3.0. The method was immunoSEQ multiplex PCR; TCRdb's version includes in-frame clones alone and lacks a portion of them. Counted here are fewer than 20,000 clones, roughly four fifths occurring once; the ten biggest clones make up roughly 8.3%. V lost 3 bases and J lost 4, with 16 bases in between. CDR1 and CDR2 from the germline V gene are MNHEY and SMNVEV (reference sequence). The CDR3 loop spans 16 amino acids.

This clonotype originated in a man aged 45-60 years with HIV. This chain uses TRBV27 with TRBJ1-5; D ambiguous. Sequenced here: unsorted PBMCs, sampled 0.3 years before starting antiretroviral therapy. The CDR3 loop reads CASSFRQSRVNQPQHF. The DNA for the CDR3 is TGTGCCAGCAGTTTCCGTCAGTCTAGGGTGAATCAGCCCCAGCATTTT.